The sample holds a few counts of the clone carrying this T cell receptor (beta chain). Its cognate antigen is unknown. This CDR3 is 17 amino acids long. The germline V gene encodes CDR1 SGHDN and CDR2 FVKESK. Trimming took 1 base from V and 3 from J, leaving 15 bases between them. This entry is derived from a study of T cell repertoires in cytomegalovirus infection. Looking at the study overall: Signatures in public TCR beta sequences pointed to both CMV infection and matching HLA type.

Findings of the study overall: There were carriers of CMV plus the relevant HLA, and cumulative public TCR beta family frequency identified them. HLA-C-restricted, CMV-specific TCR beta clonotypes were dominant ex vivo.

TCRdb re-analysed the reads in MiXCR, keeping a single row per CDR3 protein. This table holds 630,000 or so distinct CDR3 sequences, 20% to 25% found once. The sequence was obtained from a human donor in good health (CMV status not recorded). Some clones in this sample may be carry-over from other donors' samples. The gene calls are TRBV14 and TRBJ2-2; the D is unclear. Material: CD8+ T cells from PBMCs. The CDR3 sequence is CASSQVGFRSYTGELFF. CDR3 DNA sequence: TGTGCCAGCAGCCAAGTAGGTTTCAGATCGTACACCGGGGAGCTGTTTTTT.